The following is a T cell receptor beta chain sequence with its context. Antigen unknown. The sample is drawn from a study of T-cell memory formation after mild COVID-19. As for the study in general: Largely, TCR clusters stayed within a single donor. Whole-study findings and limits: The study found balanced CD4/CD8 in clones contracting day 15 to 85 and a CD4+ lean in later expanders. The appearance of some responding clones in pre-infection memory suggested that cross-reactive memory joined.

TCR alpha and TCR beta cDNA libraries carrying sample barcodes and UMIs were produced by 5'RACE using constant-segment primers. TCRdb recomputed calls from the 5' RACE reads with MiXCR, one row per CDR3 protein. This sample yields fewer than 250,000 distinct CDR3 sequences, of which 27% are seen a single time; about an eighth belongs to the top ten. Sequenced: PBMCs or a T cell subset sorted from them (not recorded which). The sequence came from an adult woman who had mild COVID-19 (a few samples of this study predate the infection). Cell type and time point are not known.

Here the CDR3 DNA reads TGCGCCAGCGGGCGACAGCTTAATCAGCCCCAGCATTTT. Its translation is CASGRQLNQPQHF. V and J are TRBV4-3 and TRBJ1-5, with D possibly being TRBD1 (5 bases). Germline V gene data show CDR1 as LGHNA and CDR2 as YSLEER. This CDR3 has 13 residues. V lost 8 bases to trimming and J lost 4 bases, with 12 bases between them.